Listed below are T cell receptor beta chains from one sample, sequenced in a study of PD-L1 blockade in urothelial cancer. Clones were read by immunoSEQ multiplex PCR, and TCRdb kept only the in-frame ones, dropping some. The sample lists about 120,000 clones, about 89% occurring once. The source was PBMCs, collected around atezolizumab (anti-PD-L1) treatment. The receptors derive from a man in his 60s with urothelial cancer. Both conserved end residues are part of each CDR3. The order of the fields is clone size, D gene, J gene, V gene, CDR3 DNA, CDR3 protein. A D gene is named only where the DNA matches it firmly. Clone size appears in some rows only: once, few, many, or a class for an expanded clone.

>-|TRBD1|TRBJ2-1|TRBV28
TGTGCCAGCACCGAAGACAGGGAAACCTACAATGAGCAGTTCTTC
CASTEDRETYNEQFF
>-|TRBD1|TRBJ1-2|TRBV25-1
TGTGCCAGCATGGGACAGCTCCCCTATGGCTACACCTTC
CASMGQLPYGYTF
>few|TRBD1|TRBJ1-2|TRBV4-2
TGTGCCAGCAGCCAAGGGAACAGGGGGCAGGCAAGCTATGGCTACACCTTC
CASSQGNRGQASYGYTF
>-|TRBD1|TRBJ2-5|TRBV11-2
TGTGCCAGCAGCCCCGACAGGGGAAGGCAAGAGACCCAGTACTTC
CASSPDRGRQETQYF
>-|-|TRBJ1-5|TRBV7-9
TGTGCCAGCAGCTTAGGCGTGACAGAACATCAGGCCCAGCATTTT
CASSLGVTEHQAQHF
>-|-|TRBJ2-5|TRBV20-1
TGCAGTGCTAAGCGAGAGACCCAGTACTTC
CSAKRETQYF
>-|-|TRBJ2-1|TRBV6-1
TGTGCCAGCAGTAGAGAACTCCTCTACAATGAGCAGTTCTTC
CASSRELLYNEQFF
>few|-|TRBJ1-1|TRBV28
TGTGCCAGCAGTTTGAGGGAGGGCACTGAAGCTTTCTTT
CASSLREGTEAFF
>-|TRBD1|TRBJ1-2|TRBV19
TGTGCCAGTAGTCGGGACAGGTCCTTTCCCAACTATGGCTACACCTTC
CASSRDRSFPNYGYTF
>-|TRBD1|TRBJ1-1|TRBV28
TGTGCCAGCAGTTTCCGGGACAGGAACACTGAAGCTTTCTTT
CASSFRDRNTEAFF